The 18 T cell receptor beta chains reported below all come from one sample, sequenced in a study of T-cell memory formation after mild COVID-19. From the 5' RACE reads, TCRdb called clonotypes with MiXCR, one entry per CDR3 protein. In the table there are roughly 200,000 distinct CDR3 sequences, roughly 16% of which are singletons. Sequenced sample: PBMCs or a T cell subset sorted from them (not recorded which). The receptors were sampled from an adult woman who had mild COVID-19 (a few samples of this study predate the infection). Cell type and time point are not known.

This clonotype has ten or more counts. The chain carries TRBV12-3 or TRBV12-4 and TRBJ2-5; no definite D call. The CDR3 has 13 residues. The V gene lost 1 base and the J gene lost 3 bases, with 6 bases spanning the gap. CDR3 nucleotide sequence: TGTGCCAGCAGTTTAGGCAGAAAAGAGACCCAGTACTTC. Amino acid sequence: CASSLGRKETQYF.

This clonotype came up once. This chain joins TRBV12-3 or TRBV12-4 and TRBJ1-2, with 7 bases matching TRBD1. After removal of 7 bases from V and 3 bases from J, the junction contained 8 bases not matched to a gene. CDR3 length: 14 residues. The CDR3 protein is CASKKRGRDYGYTF. CDR3 DNA sequence: TGTGCCAGCAAAAAAAGGGGGCGCGACTATGGCTACACCTTC.

V and J are TRBV7-2 and TRBJ2-1; D perhaps matches TRBD2 (5 bases). The CDR3 is 14 amino acids. Per germline, CDR1 SGHTA and CDR2 FQGNSA. Trimming removed 2 bases from V and 3 bases from J, with 8 bases in between. CDR3 DNA sequence: TGTGCCAGCAGCTTATCGGGGTACTACAATGAGCAGTTCTTC. Translation gives CASSLSGYYNEQFF.

This clonotype occurred a few times. The chain recombines TRBV7-9 with TRBJ2-5; the D gene is possibly TRBD2 (5 bases). The CDR3 spans 15 residues. Germline assignment: CDR1 SEHNR and CDR2 FQNEAQ (reference sequence). Trimming left V 5 bases short and J 5 bases short, with 18 bases between. CDR3 loop: CASSTHGRTGETQYF. CDR3 coding DNA: TGTGCCAGCAGCACCCACGGACGGACGGGGGAGACCCAGTACTTC.

The chain recombines TRBV6-5 with TRBJ1-2, with 8 bases identical to TRBD1. The CDR3 consists of 14 residues. With 2 bases clipped from V and 7 bases from J, the junction kept 6 bases outside the gene matches. Germline CDR1 MNHEY, CDR2 SVGAGI. The CDR3, as DNA: TGTGCCAGCAGTTACGACAGGGGTAGGGGTGGCTACACCTTC. It codes for CASSYDRGRGGYTF.

This chain's CDR3 is CASSAVGRGTDTQYF. CDR3 nucleotide sequence: TGTGCCAGCAGCGCGGTGGGCCGGGGCACAGATACGCAGTATTTT. The rearrangement links TRBV12-3 or TRBV12-4 to TRBJ2-3; D unresolved. The CDR3 contains 15 residues. Trimming took off 6 bases at V and 1 base at J, with 14 bases between the two ends.

A few counts support this clonotype. This chain joins TRBV7-9 and TRBJ1-1; D is unclear. Trimming took 5 bases from V and 1 from J, leaving 11 bases between them. The germline CDR1 and CDR2 sequences are SEHNR and FQNEAQ (reference sequence). CDR3 size: 14 residues. The CDR3 DNA follows: TGTGCCAGCAGCCTTTTAGCGGGGAACACTGAAGCTTTCTTT. It translates to CASSLLAGNTEAFF. Full variable domain (outside the CDR3, taken from reference TRBV7-9 and TRBJ1-1): DTGVSQNPRHKITKRGQNVTFRCDPISEHNRLYWYRQTLGQGPEFLTYFQNEAQLEKSRLLSDRFSAERPKGSFSTLEIQRTEQGDSAMYLCASSLLAGNTEAFFGQGTRLTVV.

The rearrangement uses TRBV19 and TRBJ2-1, with TRBD2 identical over 9 bases. The CDR3 runs 15 residues. Germline lookup yields CDR1 LNHDA and CDR2 SQIVND (reference sequence). V trimming: 5 bases; J trimming: 12 bases; junction bases outside the gene matches: 14. The CDR3 region is CASSLAGLVGSTQFF. The CDR3 DNA sequence: TGTGCCAGTAGTCTAGCGGGACTAGTCGGATCAACGCAGTTCTTC.

This clonotype was observed a handful of times. The chain uses TRBV5-1 and TRBJ2-7; D perhaps matches TRBD1 (5 bases). V gave up 5 bases and J gave up 3 bases, with 12 bases separating them. The length of the CDR3 is 13 residues. CDR1 is SGHRS, CDR2 YFSETQ, per germline. CDR3 in amino acids: CASRDSNHYEQYF. DNA of the CDR3: TGCGCCAGCAGAGACAGCAACCACTACGAGCAGTACTTC. The full variable domain, in which reference TRBV5-1 and TRBJ2-7 provide the parts outside the CDR3, is KAGVTQTPRYLIKTRGQQVTLSCSPISGHRSVSWYQQTPGQGLQFLFEYFSETQRNKGNFPGRFSGRQFSNSRSEMNVSTLELGDSALYLCASRDSNHYEQYFGPGTRLTVT.

CDR3 protein: CASSLWGQPQHF. The CDR3 DNA is TGTGCCAGCAGTTTATGGGGTCAGCCCCAGCATTTT. This chain links TRBV12-3 or TRBV12-4 with TRBJ1-5; no definite D call. The CDR3 is 12 amino acids. V was pared by 2 bases and J by 6 bases, with 5 bases between.

This clonotype showed up just a few times. The rearrangement uses TRBV6-2 or TRBV6-3 and TRBJ1-2; D not certain. The V and J ends lost 2 bases and 8 bases respectively, with 6 bases between them. The CDR3 spans 11 residues. Germline loops: CDR1 MNHEY, CDR2 SVGEGT. The CDR3 sequence is CASSYQAGYTF. The CDR3 coding sequence is TGTGCCAGCAGTTACCAGGCAGGCTACACCTTC.

The V gene is TRBV12-3 or TRBV12-4, the J gene TRBJ2-3, with 7 bases that match TRBD1. V gave up 7 bases and J gave up 0 bases; unmatched junction bases: 7. This CDR3 spans 15 amino acids. This chain's CDR3 is CASTPDRASTDTQYF. The CDR3 coding sequence is TGTGCCAGCACTCCCGACAGGGCTAGCACAGATACGCAGTATTTT.

The chain couples TRBV7-2 to TRBJ1-5, with D maybe TRBD1 (5 bases). The CDR3 totals 16 residues. Per germline, CDR1 SGHTA and CDR2 FQGNSA. Trimming pared 4 bases from V and 2 bases from J, leaving 15 bases between. As DNA, the CDR3 is TGTGCCAGCAGCTCCCAGGGTATAGTTGGCAATCAGCCCCAGCATTTT. Amino acid sequence: CASSSQGIVGNQPQHF.

This clonotype came up a few times. The rearrangement uses TRBV2 and TRBJ2-2; D possibly corresponds to TRBD2 (6 bases). CDR1 is SNHLY and CDR2 is FYNNEI in the germline V gene. The CDR3 length is 15 residues. Trimming took 10 bases from V and 1 from J, leaving 16 bases between them. In nucleotides, the CDR3 is TGTGCCACCATGCGGGGACTTAGGAACACCGGGGAGCTGTTTTTT. Amino acids: CATMRGLRNTGELFF.

This clonotype was seen a few times. The gene calls are TRBV4-3 and TRBJ2-7, with 7 bases matching TRBD2. The CDR3 loop spans 15 amino acids. Trimming took 0 bases from V and 1 from J; bases not matched to a gene: 3. Germline CDR1 LGHNA, CDR2 YSLEER. The CDR3 DNA reads as TGCGCCAGCAGCCAAGATCCGGGGGGTTCCTACGAGCAGTACTTC. It is translated as CASSQDPGGSYEQYF.

The rearrangement joins TRBV19 to TRBJ2-3; 7 nucleotides agree with TRBD2. The CDR3 has 15 residues. Germline V gene lookup returns CDR1 LNHDA and CDR2 SQIVND (reference sequence). V trimming: 6 bases; J trimming: 1 base; junction bases outside the gene matches: 7. The CDR3 here is CASRPFRGGTDTQYF. Here the CDR3 DNA reads TGTGCCAGTAGGCCGTTCCGGGGGGGCACAGATACGCAGTATTTT.

This clonotype has a handful of counts. The chain employs TRBV7-6 and TRBJ2-3, with D possibly TRBD1 on 6 matching bases. The CDR3 contains 17 residues. Germline CDR1 reads SGHVS; CDR2 reads FNYEAQ. The germline V and J ends were trimmed by 2 bases and 4 bases, with 19 bases remaining between them. CDR3 in amino acids: CASSLRGTPRGPDTQYF. As DNA, the CDR3 is TGTGCCAGCAGCTTAAGGGGGACACCGAGGGGCCCAGATACGCAGTATTTT.

J is TRBJ2-3 and V is TRBV5-5, with 11 bases identical to TRBD2. CDR3 size: 16 residues. Looked up from germline, CDR1 is SGHKS and CDR2 is YYEKEE (reference sequence). V shed 9 bases, J shed 6 bases, and the junction held 15 bases outside the gene matches. The CDR3 sequence is CATSRVAGGGGDTQYF. The CDR3 DNA is TGTGCCACCTCGCGTGTAGCGGGAGGGGGCGGGGATACGCAGTATTTT.